The clone carrying this TCR beta chain was seen a handful of times. Antigen unknown. The sample belongs to a study of beta chain features in type 1 diabetes. Isolated RNA was reverse transcribed in full, so expressed TCRB transcripts were sequenced. TCRdb's copy holds only in-frame clones and misses some; the assay was immunoSEQ multiplex PCR. The table shows 300,000 to 400,000 clones, with less than 10% occurring only once. CD45RO/CCR7/CD25/CD127/CD95/CD27 separated CD4+ naive, central memory, regulatory and stem cell-like memory cells by sorting. Points from the study as a whole: cDNA-based sequencing might over-represent cells highly expressing TCR. When VDJ junctions were examined, type 1 diabetes patients showed fewer insertions and more deletions. Shortening of TCRB CDR3s, moderate but significant, appeared in all four CD4+ subsets of Type 1 diabetes patients.

Trimming took off 4 bases at V and 9 bases at J, with 15 bases between the two ends. Germline assignment: CDR1 MNHEY and CDR2 SVGAGI. The CDR3 contains 13 residues. This chain connects TRBV6-5 to TRBJ1-2; D is unresolved. This clonotype was obtained from a woman under 30 in good health. The specimen was central memory CD4+ T cells from blood. The CDR3: CASSSEARMSYTF. The CDR3 coding sequence is TGTGCCAGCAGTTCCGAAGCCAGGATGAGCTACACCTTC.